This is a list of T cell receptor beta chains from one sample in a study of T cells in localized non-small cell lung cancer. TCRdb keeps only in-frame clones here, not all; method: immunoSEQ multiplex PCR. The sample gives 75,000 to 95,000 clones, 80% of which show up once; roughly 19% is in the top ten. The material sequenced was PBMCs, taken before any cancer treatment. The receptor source for this set is a man aged 40 to 75 with stage II squamous cell lung carcinoma. The CDR3 runs from the conserved cysteine through the conserved F or W. Each record gives: V gene, D gene, J gene, clone size, CDR3 DNA, CDR3 protein. The D gene is left open where the match is weak. Not every row has a clone size; where given, it reads once, few, many or a size class.

TRBV12-5	TRBD2	TRBJ2-1	NA	TGTGCTAGTGGTTTGGTACCAGGACTAGCGGACCGAAGCTCCTACAATGAGCAGTTCTTC	CASGLVPGLADRSSYNEQFF
TRBV5-1	TRBD1	TRBJ2-1	NA	TGCGCCAGCAGCTCTGGACAGGGGGCTTACAATGAGCAGTTCTTC	CASSSGQGAYNEQFF
TRBV18	TRBD1	TRBJ2-7	NA	TGTGCCAGCGCTGGGGGACAGGGGTACTACGAGCAGTACTTC	CASAGGQGYYEQYF
TRBV7-7	NA	TRBJ1-6	NA	TGTGCTAGCAGCCGCTTAAGGGAAGGGGGGAAACCCCTCCACTTT	CASSRLREGGKPLHF
TRBV18	TRBD1	TRBJ2-1	NA	TGTGCCAGCTCACCGGTGACAGGGGAACATGAGCAGTTCTTC	CASSPVTGEHEQFF
TRBV27	NA	TRBJ1-6	NA	TGTGCCAGCAGCTCCCCGGCGGCAGGGAACTCACCCCTCCACTTT	CASSSPAAGNSPLHF
TRBV14	NA	TRBJ2-3	few	TGTGCCAGCAGCCAAGGTGGGGGTTATACGGATACGCAGTATTTT	CASSQGGGYTDTQYF
TRBV11-2	TRBD1	TRBJ1-3	NA	TGTGCCAGCAGCGCCCAGACAGGGGGTCGTGGAAACACCATATATTTT	CASSAQTGGRGNTIYF
TRBV11-2	NA	TRBJ2-3	NA	TGTGCCAGCAGCTTAGTTATTAGCGCGAGCACAGATACGCAGTATTTT	CASSLVISASTDTQYF
TRBV27	NA	TRBJ2-1	NA	TGTGCCAGCAGTTCGATAGTTTTGGCAAATGAGCAGTTCTTC	CASSSIVLANEQFF
TRBV6-5	NA	TRBJ1-2	few	TGTGCCAGCAGCACCGGACCCCCGACGGACTATGGCTACACCTTC	CASSTGPPTDYGYTF
TRBV6-6	NA	TRBJ1-2	NA	TGTGCCAGCATCCCCGAGGGGCTTGGAGGCTACACCTTC	CASIPEGLGGYTF
TRBV11-2	NA	TRBJ2-3	NA	TGTGCCAGCAGCTTAGTCCCCGCGGATCCAGATACGCAGTATTTT	CASSLVPADPDTQYF
TRBV7-9	NA	TRBJ2-5	NA	TGTGCCAGCAGCTCCAGGGGGGGCCGGGAGACCCAGTACTTC	CASSSRGGRETQYF
TRBV6-5	TRBD1	TRBJ1-2	NA	TGTGCCAGCAGTTACTCGAGGACAGGGGGCGGGTATGGCTACACCTTC	CASSYSRTGGGYGYTF
TRBV5-1	TRBD1	TRBJ2-7	NA	TGCGCCAGCAGCTTGTGGCGGGACAGGCCTACCTACGAGCAGTACTTC	CASSLWRDRPTYEQYF
TRBV19	NA	TRBJ2-7	medium-sized	TGTGCCAGTAGTCAACAGGGCCTGAGAGAGCAGTACTTC	CASSQQGLREQYF
TRBV28	NA	TRBJ2-1	NA	TGTGCCAGCACCTTAACATGGAGGGCGGTAGGAAATGAGCAGTTCTTC	CASTLTWRAVGNEQFF
TRBV7-9	NA	TRBJ2-5	few	TGTGCCAGCAGCCAGGAGGGGGAGACCCAGTACTTC	CASSQEGETQYF
TRBV19	TRBD2	TRBJ2-3	NA	TGTGCCAGTAGTGCCATACTAGCGGTTACAGATACGCAGTATTTT	CASSAILAVTDTQYF
TRBV11-2	TRBD2	TRBJ2-5	NA	TGTGCCAGCAGCTTAGGCGGGCAGGGAGGGGAGACCCAGTACTTC	CASSLGGQGGETQYF
TRBV6-5	NA	TRBJ1-5	few	TGTGCCAGCAGTTACCGGGCCTTCAATCAGCCCCAGCATTTT	CASSYRAFNQPQHF
TRBV4-1	NA	TRBJ1-2	few	TGCGCCAGCAGCCAAGATCAGGTGGGCGGCTACACCTTC	CASSQDQVGGYTF
TRBV6-1	NA	TRBJ2-7	once	TGTGCCAGCACCCCCCCCGGGGCCTACGAGCAGTACTTC	CASTPPGAYEQYF
TRBV5-4	TRBD1	TRBJ1-5	NA	TGTGCCAGCAGCTCACAGGGGTACAATCAGCCCCAGCATTTT	CASSSQGYNQPQHF
TRBV28	NA	TRBJ2-2	NA	TGTGCCAGCAGTTTGGCGCGGGCTAGCACCGGGGAGCTGTTTTTT	CASSLARASTGELFF
TRBV9	TRBD2	TRBJ2-1	NA	TGTGCCAGCAGCCTCCCGGGACTAGGACGCAATGAGCAGTTCTTC	CASSLPGLGRNEQFF
TRBV7-2	NA	TRBJ1-3	NA	TGTGCCAGCAGCTTAGACGGAGGGCAGCGAAACACCATATATTTT	CASSLDGGQRNTIYF
TRBV5-1	NA	TRBJ2-5	NA	TGCGCCAGCAGCTGGATGAGGGCGAGAGAGACCCAGTACTTC	CASSWMRARETQYF
TRBV13	NA	TRBJ1-1	many	TGTGCCAGCAGTCGCTTGGGGTACGGCACTGAAGCTTTCTTT	CASSRLGYGTEAFF
TRBV4-1	NA	TRBJ2-7	NA	TGCGCCAGCAGCCAAGATTCACGAGCATCCTACGAGCAGTACTTC	CASSQDSRASYEQYF
TRBV28	NA	TRBJ1-5	NA	TGTGCCAGCAGTTTACGACAGTCATATAGCAATCAGCCCCAGCATTTT	CASSLRQSYSNQPQHF
TRBV18	TRBD2	TRBJ2-7	NA	TGTGCCAGCTCACCGGGGACTAGCGGGAGTCTGGGGCAGTACTTC	CASSPGTSGSLGQYF
TRBV6-5	NA	TRBJ2-7	NA	TGTGCCAGCAGGAGGACAGCATCCTACGAGCAGTACTTC	CASRRTASYEQYF
TRBV6-1	NA	TRBJ1-1	NA	TGTGCCAGCGGGGGAGGTCCAACTGAAGCTTTCTTT	CASGGGPTEAFF
TRBV4-2	NA	TRBJ2-1	NA	TGTGCCAGCAGCCAAGATCAGGCAGTAAACAATGAGCAGTTCTTC	CASSQDQAVNNEQFF
TRBV10-2	TRBD1	TRBJ1-5	NA	TGCGCCAGCAGTGAAAGTTTGGGACAGTATAGCAATCAGCCCCAGCATTTT	CASSESLGQYSNQPQHF
TRBV28	NA	TRBJ2-7	NA	TGTGCCAGCAGTTTTTTGGGCGAGCAGTACTTC	CASSFLGEQYF